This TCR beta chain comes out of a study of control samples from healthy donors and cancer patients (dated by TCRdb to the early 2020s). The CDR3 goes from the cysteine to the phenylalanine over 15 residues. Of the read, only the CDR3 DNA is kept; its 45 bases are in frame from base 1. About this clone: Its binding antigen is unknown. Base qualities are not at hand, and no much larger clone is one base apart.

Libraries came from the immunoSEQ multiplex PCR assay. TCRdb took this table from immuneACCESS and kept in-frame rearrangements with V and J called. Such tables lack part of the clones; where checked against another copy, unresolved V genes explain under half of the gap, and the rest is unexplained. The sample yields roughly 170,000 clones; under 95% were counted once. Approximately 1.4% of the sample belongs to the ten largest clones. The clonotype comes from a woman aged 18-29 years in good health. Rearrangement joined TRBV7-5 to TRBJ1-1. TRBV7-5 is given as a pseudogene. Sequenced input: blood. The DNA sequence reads TGTGCCAGAAGCTTATTGATGCCGGGGGCCACTGAAGCTTTCTTT. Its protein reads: CARSLLMPGATEAFF.